This T cell receptor (beta chain) was sequenced during a study of cytomegalovirus exposure and HLA in healthy donors. Study-wide results and limits: One later analysis, an examination of the approximately 130 validation repertoires, found that first-cohort TCR clusters tended to co-occur in them.

Assay used: immunoSEQ multiplex PCR; TCRdb lists only in-frame clones, some missing. The sample yields roughly 130,000 clones, roughly 86% seen once. About this clone: Its target is not known.

Sequencing was carried out using PBMCs. This TCR came from a man aged 30-40 years in good health and CMV-seronegative.

The CDR3 bases are TGTGCCAGTAGCCCCGGAGCAAAGAACACTGAAGCTTTCTTT. Encoded protein: CASSPGAKNTEAFF. The chain combines TRBV19 with TRBJ1-1; D not certain. Deletions cut 6 bases from V and 1 base from J, with 12 bases between. CDR1 is LNHDA, CDR2 SQIVND, per germline (reference sequence). The CDR3 spans 14 residues.